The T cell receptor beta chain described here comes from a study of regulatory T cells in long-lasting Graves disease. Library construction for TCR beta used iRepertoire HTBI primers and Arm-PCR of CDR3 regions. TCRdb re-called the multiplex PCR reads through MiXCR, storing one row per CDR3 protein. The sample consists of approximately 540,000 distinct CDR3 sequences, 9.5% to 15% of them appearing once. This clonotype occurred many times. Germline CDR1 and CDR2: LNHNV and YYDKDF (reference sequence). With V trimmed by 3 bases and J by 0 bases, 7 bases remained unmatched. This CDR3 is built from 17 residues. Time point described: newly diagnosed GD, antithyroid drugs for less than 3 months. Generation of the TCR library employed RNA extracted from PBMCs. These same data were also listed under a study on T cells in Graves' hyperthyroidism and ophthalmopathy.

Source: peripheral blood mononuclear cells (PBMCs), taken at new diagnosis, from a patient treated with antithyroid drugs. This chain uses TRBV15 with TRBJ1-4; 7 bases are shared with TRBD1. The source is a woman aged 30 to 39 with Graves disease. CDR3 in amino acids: CATSRPGQISTNEKLFF. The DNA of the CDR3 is TGTGCCACCAGCAGGCCGGGACAGATTTCAACTAATGAAAAACTGTTTTTT.